This is a list of T cell receptor beta chains from one sample in a study of blood T cell repertoires in COVID-19. Some clones are missing from TCRdb's copy, which holds only in-frame ones; the method was immunoSEQ multiplex PCR. The sample includes around 300,000 clones, approximately 90% of them seen just once. Input material: peripheral blood. The origin of the receptors is a woman between 25 and 40 years old with COVID-19, enrolled during active disease. Both conserved end residues are part of each CDR3. A D gene is named only where the DNA matches it firmly. Size is stated for part of the rows, as once, few or many counts, or as a class when the clone is expanded.

TRBV10-2,TRBD1,TRBJ1-2,-,15,CASSPLQGALSGYTF,TGCGCCAGCAGCCCCCTACAGGGGGCTTTGAGTGGCTACACCTTC
TRBV5-1,-,TRBJ2-7,-,14,CASSLETISYEQYF,TGCGCCAGCAGCTTGGAGACAATCTCCTACGAGCAGTACTTC
TRBV5-1,-,TRBJ2-7,-,14,CASSLVDSLGEQYF,TGCGCCAGCAGCTTGGTGGACTCCTTGGGCGAGCAGTACTTC
TRBV19,-,TRBJ1-5,-,12,CASNLDYQPQHF,TGTGCCAGTAATTTGGACTATCAGCCCCAGCATTTT
TRBV18,-,TRBJ2-2,once,16,CASSPVGGANTGELFF,TGTGCCAGCTCACCAGTAGGAGGGGCTAACACCGGGGAGCTGTTTTTT
TRBV9,TRBD2,TRBJ2-1,-,15,CASSVGREIYNEQFF,TGTGCCAGCAGCGTAGGGCGGGAGATTTACAATGAGCAGTTCTTC
TRBV27,TRBD2,TRBJ2-2,-,16,CASSQSQREDGGELFF,TGTGCCAGCAGTCAGTCCCAGCGGGAGGATGGCGGGGAGCTGTTTTTT
TRBV29-1,-,TRBJ2-5,-,13,CSAENRGGETQYF,TGCAGCGCCGAAAACAGGGGGGGAGAGACCCAGTACTTC
TRBV3-1/TRBV3-2,TRBD1,TRBJ1-5,-,15,CASSQDGTGGQPQHF,TGTGCCAGCAGCCAAGATGGGACAGGGGGCCAGCCCCAGCATTTT
TRBV6-5,TRBD1,TRBJ1-2,-,13,CASGTGGAGGYTF,TGTGCCAGCGGGACAGGGGGCGCCGGTGGCTACACCTTC
TRBV27,-,TRBJ2-1,-,11,CASSQGTAQFF,TGTGCCAGCAGTCAGGGGACGGCGCAGTTCTTC
TRBV30,-,TRBJ1-1,once,13,CAWSLRGDTEAFF,TGTGCCTGGAGTCTACGGGGGGACACTGAAGCTTTCTTT
TRBV19,TRBD1,TRBJ1-1,-,15,CASSDRGDMNTEAFF,TGTGCCAGTAGTGACAGGGGGGACATGAACACTGAAGCTTTCTTT
TRBV13,-,TRBJ2-1,-,13,CASSLALVDEQFF,TGTGCCAGCAGCTTAGCCCTAGTTGATGAGCAGTTCTTC
TRBV9,-,TRBJ1-5,-,14,CASSEGIGGQPQHF,TGTGCCAGCAGCGAGGGAATAGGAGGTCAGCCCCAGCATTTT
TRBV5-4,TRBD1,TRBJ1-2,-,15,CASSPGTGNAYGYTF,TGTGCCAGCAGCCCTGGGACAGGGAACGCCTATGGCTACACCTTC
TRBV6-5,-,TRBJ1-2,-,14,CATRGGYYVGGYTF,TGTGCCACCAGAGGGGGTTACTATGTGGGTGGCTACACCTTC
TRBV27,-,TRBJ1-5,-,14,CASSGKGSNQPQHF,TGTGCCAGCAGTGGGAAGGGGAGCAATCAGCCCCAGCATTTT
TRBV5-1,-,TRBJ2-1,-,14,CASSLGGRDNEQFF,TGCGCCAGCAGCTTGGGGGGCAGGGACAATGAGCAGTTCTTC
TRBV2,TRBD1,TRBJ1-6,-,13,CASRTGRNSPLHF,TGTGCCAGCCGGACAGGGAGGAATTCACCCCTCCACTTT
TRBV27,-,TRBJ1-5,once,15,CASSLGGAGNQPQHF,TGTGCCAGCAGTTTAGGGGGGGCCGGCAATCAGCCCCAGCATTTT
TRBV12-3/TRBV12-4,-,TRBJ1-2,few,13,CASSIQESYGYTF,TGTGCCAGCAGTATACAGGAATCCTATGGCTACACCTTC
TRBV19,-,TRBJ1-2,-,13,CASRYPGRYGYTF,TGTGCCAGTAGATACCCAGGCCGCTATGGCTACACCTTC
TRBV28,TRBD2,TRBJ2-1,-,14,CASSLRTRRDEQFF,TGTGCCAGCAGCCTACGGACTAGAAGGGATGAGCAGTTCTTC
TRBV27,-,TRBJ1-1,-,14,CASSFLGEGTEAFF,TGTGCCAGCAGTTTCCTGGGAGAGGGCACTGAAGCTTTCTTT
TRBV10-3,TRBD1,TRBJ1-5,once,16,CAISESLRGSNQPQHF,TGTGCCATCAGTGAGTCGCTCAGGGGGAGCAATCAGCCCCAGCATTTT
TRBV5-1,TRBD1,TRBJ1-1,once,16,CASSLTTVGQGTEAFF,TGCGCCAGCAGCTTGACAACAGTGGGACAGGGGACTGAAGCTTTCTTT
TRBV7-2,TRBD1,TRBJ2-2,-,16,CASSNRDRGFTGELFF,TGTGCCAGCAGCAACCGGGACAGGGGTTTCACCGGGGAGCTGTTTTTT
TRBV7-9,TRBD1,TRBJ2-7,-,15,CASSPALGQTYEQYF,TGTGCCAGCAGCCCTGCCTTGGGACAGACCTACGAGCAGTACTTC
TRBV18,-,TRBJ2-3,-,13,CASSPTSTDTQYF,TGTGCCAGCTCACCCACTAGCACAGATACGCAGTATTTT
TRBV7-9,-,TRBJ2-7,once,15,CASSLEDYQSYEQYF,TGTGCCAGCAGCTTAGAGGACTATCAATCCTACGAGCAGTACTTC
TRBV2,-,TRBJ2-7,few,13,CASSDQQGLKQYF,TGTGCCAGCAGTGACCAACAGGGTCTCAAGCAGTACTTC
TRBV7-3,-,TRBJ2-7,few,15,CASSPILAGRSEQYF,TGTGCCAGCAGCCCAATACTAGCAGGGCGGAGCGAGCAGTACTTC
TRBV5-1,TRBD1,TRBJ2-7,-,16,CASSINTGGQGNEQYF,TGCGCCAGCAGCATCAACACTGGGGGACAGGGCAACGAGCAGTACTTC
TRBV4-1,-,TRBJ1-3,-,15,CASSRLQGTGNTIYF,TGCGCCAGCAGCCGGCTACAGGGAACTGGAAACACCATATATTTT
TRBV5-6,TRBD1,TRBJ2-1,-,13,CASRSTGYNEQFF,TGTGCCAGCAGGTCGACAGGGTACAATGAGCAGTTCTTC
TRBV6-6,TRBD1,TRBJ2-7,-,15,CASSYSADREDEQYF,TGTGCCAGCAGTTACTCTGCGGACAGGGAAGACGAGCAGTACTTC
TRBV21-1,-,TRBJ1-2,-,14,CASNAQTGNYGYTF,TGTGCCAGCAACGCTCAGACAGGGAACTATGGCTACACCTTC
TRBV27,TRBD1,TRBJ1-5,-,17,CASSLIWDRNLNQPQHF,TGTGCCAGCAGCCTTATCTGGGACAGGAATTTGAATCAGCCCCAGCATTTT
TRBV7-6,-,TRBJ1-1,-,11,CASSLGGVAFF,TGTGCCAGCAGCTTAGGGGGGGTAGCTTTCTTT
TRBV19,-,TRBJ2-1,-,14,CASSFDSRGGEQFF,TGTGCCAGTAGTTTCGACTCGAGGGGGGGTGAGCAGTTCTTC
TRBV2,TRBD1,TRBJ1-1,-,13,CASRLGTDGGAFF,TGTGCCAGCAGACTCGGGACAGACGGAGGAGCTTTCTTT